This T cell receptor (beta chain) stems from a study of beta chain features in type 1 diabetes. Findings of the study overall: Whatever favoring of shorter templates PCR might show would apply equally to patients and controls.

Of note for this clone: What it binds is unknown.

The germline CDR1 and CDR2 sequences are SGHRS and YFSETQ. The junction had 14 bases not matched to a gene; V was cut back by 4 bases and J by 5 bases. CDR3 length: 16 amino acids. Every bit of the isolated RNA underwent reverse transcription, so sequencing read expressed TCRB transcripts. Generated by immunoSEQ multiplex PCR, the TCRdb table keeps only in-frame clones and is missing some. The data hold 200,000 to 250,000 clones, with over 8.5% observed a single time. Material for sequencing was naive CD4+ T cells from blood. The V call is TRBV5-1, the J call TRBJ2-5; 7 nucleotides align to TRBD2. The clonotype originates from a woman younger than 30 in good health. The CDR3 bases are TGCGCCAGCAGCGTGGGGCTGGGAGGGAGCGTGGAGACCCAGTACTTC. Translation: CASSVGLGGSVETQYF.